What follows is one T cell receptor (beta chain) and its context. Followed over time, Seattle patients had been enrolled while infection was active. These data originate in a study of blood T cell repertoires in COVID-19. At the level of the study: Sources were T cells, B-cell-depleted T cells, or PBMCs; the material itself was cDNA or gDNA.

How the authors handled the data: It was from reference gene primer amplification that nucleated cell counts were estimated. Only in-frame clones appear in the TCRdb table, and some are missing; sequencing was by immunoSEQ multiplex PCR. V, J and clone size reflect that table, while D and trimming were determined from the DNA. The sample includes some 62,000 clones, about 80% seen only once; the top ten take approximately 14%. V dropped 3 bases and J dropped 4 bases, with 12 bases sitting between them. The CDR3 covers 14 residues. The germline V gene encodes CDR1 SEHNR and CDR2 FQNEAQ (reference sequence).

The clonotype comes from a man aged 60 to 75 with COVID-19, enrolled during active disease. The genes are TRBV7-9 and TRBJ1-1; possible D gene TRBD1, 5 bases. Sequenced material: peripheral blood. Here the CDR3 DNA reads TGTGCCAGCAGCTTTGCAGGGCGGAGCACTGAAGCTTTCTTT. Translation gives CASSFAGRSTEAFF.